This TCR beta chain was sequenced in a study of T cell repertoires in cytomegalovirus infection. Study at large: Recently identified HLA-C-restricted and well-studied HLA-B-restricted CMV epitopes were used. In public TCR beta signatures, there were indications of both CMV infection and matching HLA type. Findings and caveats of the study: Identification of carriers of CMV plus the relevant HLA was performed using cumulative public TCR beta family frequency. The ex vivo response was dominated by HLA-C-restricted CMV-specific TCR beta clonotypes.

This clonotype was seen only a few times. Its antigen remains unknown. This CDR3 spans 13 amino acids. Germline V CDR1 and CDR2: SNHLY, FYNNEI. V was pared by 4 bases and J by 6 bases, with 0 bases of the junction left unmatched. One entry per CDR3 protein results from TCRdb running MiXCR on the reads. The sample lists under 450,000 distinct CDR3 sequences; nearly 35% were seen once. The sequencing here drew on cultured PBMCs, taken from culture after CMV antigen stimulation. The chain uses TRBV2 and TRBJ2-7, with 13 bases that match TRBD2. This clonotype was obtained from a human donor in good health (CMV status not recorded). Some clones in this sample may be carry-over from other donors' samples. In DNA, the CDR3 is TGTGCCAGCAGTGGGACTAGCGGGGGCGAGCAGTACTTC. As protein: CASSGTSGGEQYF.